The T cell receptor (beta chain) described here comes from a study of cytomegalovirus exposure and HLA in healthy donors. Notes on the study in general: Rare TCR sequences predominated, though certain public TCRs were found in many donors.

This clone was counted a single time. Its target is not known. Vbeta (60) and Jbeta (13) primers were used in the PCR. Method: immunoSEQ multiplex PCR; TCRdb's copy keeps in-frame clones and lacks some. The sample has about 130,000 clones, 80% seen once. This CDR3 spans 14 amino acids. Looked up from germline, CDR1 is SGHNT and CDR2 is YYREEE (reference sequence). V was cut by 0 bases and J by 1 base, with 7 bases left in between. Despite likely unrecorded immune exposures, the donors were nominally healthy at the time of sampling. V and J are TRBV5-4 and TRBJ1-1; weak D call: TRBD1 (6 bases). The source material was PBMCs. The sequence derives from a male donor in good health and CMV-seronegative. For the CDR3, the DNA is TGTGCCAGCAGCTTGGAGACAGGGAACACTGAAGCTTTCTTT. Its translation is CASSLETGNTEAFF. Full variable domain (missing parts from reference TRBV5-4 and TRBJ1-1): ETGVTQSPTHLIKTRGQQVTLRCSSQSGHNTVSWYQQALGQGPQFIFQYYREEENGRGNFPPRFSGLQFPNYSSELNVNALELDDSALYLCASSLETGNTEAFFGQGTRLTVV.